This paragraph covers one TCR beta chain sequence. The data were taken from a study of blood T cell repertoires in COVID-19. Background on the study: In each case, the material was cDNA or gDNA derived from T cells, B-cell-depleted T cells, or PBMCs.

CDR1 KGHSH and CDR2 LQKENI come from the germline V gene. V lost 6 bases and J lost 0, with 12 bases in between. The CDR3 has 15 residues. The participants were between 18 and 89 years old and came from some 25 US areas. The study assigned cohorts using participant-reported clinical history. In the study's own analysis: Reference gene primer amplification gave nucleated cell count estimates. Using immunoSEQ multiplex PCR, the repertoire was profiled, and TCRdb retains in-frame clones only, with some absent. V, J and clone size are taken as reported in that table, and D and trimming were inferred from the DNA itself. The table has a few hundred thousand clones, 80% to 90% seen once.

Sequences were obtained from PBMCs or T cells enriched from blood (not recorded which). The receptor was derived from a man aged 25 to 40 who had recovered from COVID-19. The V call is TRBV18, the J call TRBJ1-5, with D possibly matching TRBD1 (5 bases). The DNA for the CDR3 is TGTGCCAGCTCGGATCAGGGAAATAGCAATCAGCCCCAGCATTTT. It translates to CASSDQGNSNQPQHF.